A selection of T cell receptor beta chains follows, all from one sample in a study of control samples from healthy donors and cancer patients. Only in-frame clones appear in the TCRdb table, and some are missing; sequencing was by immunoSEQ multiplex PCR. The sample lists some 150,000 clones, over 95% occurring once. Sample: blood. Receptors originate from a woman in her twenties or thirties in good health. Both conserved end residues are part of each CDR3. Fields, in order: J gene, D gene, clone size, V gene, CDR3 DNA, CDR3 protein. A D gene is named only where the DNA matches it firmly. Part of the rows lack a size; the others show once, few, many or a class for expanded clones.

TRBJ1-3 | . | once | TRBV30 | TGTGCCTGGAGGTGGGGGGGTCGTGGAAACACCATATATTTT | CAWRWGGRGNTIYF
TRBJ1-1 | . | . | TRBV9 | TGTGCCAGCAGCGAGGGACGGTCCATGAACACTGAAGCTTTCTTT | CASSEGRSMNTEAFF
TRBJ1-1 | . | . | TRBV28 | TGTGCCAGCAGTTCCTACCTGGGTTTATCATGGACTGAAGCTTTCTTT | CASSSYLGLSWTEAFF
TRBJ2-2 | . | . | TRBV5-1 | TGCGCCAGCAGCTTGGCTGGACAGACCACCGGGGAGCTGTTTTTT | CASSLAGQTTGELFF
TRBJ1-1 | . | . | TRBV12-3/TRBV12-4 | TGTGCCAGCAGTCCTACAGGGAACACTGAAGCTTTCTTT | CASSPTGNTEAFF
TRBJ2-5 | . | . | TRBV19 | TGTGCCAGTAGTAAGATTGCGCAAGAGACCCAGTACTTC | CASSKIAQETQYF
TRBJ2-7 | . | . | TRBV19 | TGTGCCAGTAGTACTTCTCCAGGCTTATCCTACGAGCAGTACTTC | CASSTSPGLSYEQYF
TRBJ2-7 | TRBD1 | . | TRBV4-2 | TGTGCCAGCAGCCGAGCCGGGACAGGGAGTTCCTACGAGCAGTACTTC | CASSRAGTGSSYEQYF
TRBJ1-3 | . | . | TRBV15 | TGTGCCACCAGCAGAGATCGGGAGGGAGGGATCGGTCCTGGAAACACCATATATTTT | CATSRDREGGIGPGNTIYF
TRBJ2-1 | . | . | TRBV11-3 | TGTGCCAGCAGCCCCCAGGGGGGACAGTACAATGAGCAGTTCTTC | CASSPQGGQYNEQFF
TRBJ1-1 | . | . | TRBV5-1 | TGCGCCAGCAGCTTGGTCCGGGTTAACACTGAAGCTTTCTTT | CASSLVRVNTEAFF
TRBJ1-5 | TRBD1 | . | TRBV5-5 | TGTGCCAGCAGCTTGGCTTCAGGGGGTAGCAATCAGCCCCAGCATTTT | CASSLASGGSNQPQHF
TRBJ1-1 | . | . | TRBV10-1 | TGCGCCAGCAGTGAGTCGCAGGGGATAACTGAAGCTTTCTTT | CASSESQGITEAFF
TRBJ1-3 | . | . | TRBV5-1 | TGCGCCAGCAGTTGGGAACCCTCTGGAAACACCATATATTTT | CASSWEPSGNTIYF
TRBJ1-2 | . | . | TRBV18 | TGTGCCAGCTCGACGACAGAGAACTATGGCTACACCTTC | CASSTTENYGYTF
TRBJ1-5 | TRBD1 | . | TRBV19 | TGTGCCAGTAAGGCAGGGACAGGGACGAATCAGCCCCAGCATTTT | CASKAGTGTNQPQHF
TRBJ1-4 | TRBD1 | . | TRBV2 | TGTGCCAGCAGACCCAACAGGGGTCGCGAAAAACTGTTTTTT | CASRPNRGREKLFF
TRBJ2-7 | . | . | TRBV28 | TGTGCCAGCAGAAGTGGAGGGCCTTTCTACGAGCAGTACTTC | CASRSGGPFYEQYF
TRBJ2-2 | . | . | TRBV14 | TGTGCCAGCAGCCAAAGGAGGGACGCGAACACCGGGGAGCTGTTTTTT | CASSQRRDANTGELFF
TRBJ2-3 | . | . | TRBV29-1 | TGCAGCGTTGCTGTTACAATTCCCACAGATACGCAGTATTTT | CSVAVTIPTDTQYF
TRBJ2-2 | . | . | TRBV9 | TGTGCCAGCAGCGTCTCTTCGGGGGGCCCGTACACCGGGGAGCTGTTTTTT | CASSVSSGGPYTGELFF
TRBJ2-1 | . | . | TRBV18 | TGTGCCAGCTCACCACAAAGCTTCCAACTAGGGGGTGAGCAGTTCTTC | CASSPQSFQLGGEQFF
TRBJ2-2 | . | once | TRBV19 | TGTGCCACGCCCCAAAAGGGGGGCACCGGGGAGCTGTTTTTT | CATPQKGGTGELFF
TRBJ2-3 | . | . | TRBV7-9 | TGTGCCAGCAGCAGGGAGGGGGACGGGGATACGCAGTATTTT | CASSREGDGDTQYF
TRBJ2-2 | . | . | TRBV18 | TGTGCCAGCTCCCTGTATCACAGGGACACCGGGGAGCTGTTTTTT | CASSLYHRDTGELFF
TRBJ2-7 | TRBD2 | . | TRBV3-1/TRBV3-2 | TGTGCCAGCAGCGTACTAGCGGGAGGGCCTCAATCCGAGCAGTACTTC | CASSVLAGGPQSEQYF
TRBJ2-2 | TRBD1 | once | TRBV14 | TGTGCCAGCAGCCAAGAAGGGACAGGGGGGATCACCGGGGAGCTGTTTTTT | CASSQEGTGGITGELFF
TRBJ1-1 | . | . | TRBV5-1 | TGCGCCAGCAGCTTGAACCCCCGAATTGGCTACTTGACTGAAGCTTTCTTT | CASSLNPRIGYLTEAFF
TRBJ2-6 | TRBD1 | once | TRBV10-3 | TGTGCCATCATCGGGACAGGGGGCTCTGGGGCCAACGTCCTGACTTTC | CAIIGTGGSGANVLTF